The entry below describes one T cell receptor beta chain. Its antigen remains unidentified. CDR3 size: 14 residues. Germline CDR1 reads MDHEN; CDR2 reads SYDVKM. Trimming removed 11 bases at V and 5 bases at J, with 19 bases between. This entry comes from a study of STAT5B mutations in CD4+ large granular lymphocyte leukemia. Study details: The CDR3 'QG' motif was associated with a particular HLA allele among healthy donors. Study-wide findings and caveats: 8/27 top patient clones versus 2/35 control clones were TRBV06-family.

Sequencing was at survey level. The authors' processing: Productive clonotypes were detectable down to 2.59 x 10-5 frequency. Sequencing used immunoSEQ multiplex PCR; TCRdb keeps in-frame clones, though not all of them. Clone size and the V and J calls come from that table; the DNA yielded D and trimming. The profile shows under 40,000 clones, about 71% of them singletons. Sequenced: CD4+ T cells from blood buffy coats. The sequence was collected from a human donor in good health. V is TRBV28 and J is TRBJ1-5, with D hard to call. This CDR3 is CASLGPLNYQPQHF. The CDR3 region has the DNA TGTGCCTCCCTTGGGCCCCTAAATTATCAGCCCCAGCATTTT. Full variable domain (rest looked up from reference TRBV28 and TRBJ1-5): DVKVTQSSRYLVKRTGEKVFLECVQDMDHENMFWYRQDPGLGLRLIYFSYDVKMKEKGDIPEGYSVSREKKERFSLILESASTNQTSMYLCASLGPLNYQPQHFGDGTRLSIL.